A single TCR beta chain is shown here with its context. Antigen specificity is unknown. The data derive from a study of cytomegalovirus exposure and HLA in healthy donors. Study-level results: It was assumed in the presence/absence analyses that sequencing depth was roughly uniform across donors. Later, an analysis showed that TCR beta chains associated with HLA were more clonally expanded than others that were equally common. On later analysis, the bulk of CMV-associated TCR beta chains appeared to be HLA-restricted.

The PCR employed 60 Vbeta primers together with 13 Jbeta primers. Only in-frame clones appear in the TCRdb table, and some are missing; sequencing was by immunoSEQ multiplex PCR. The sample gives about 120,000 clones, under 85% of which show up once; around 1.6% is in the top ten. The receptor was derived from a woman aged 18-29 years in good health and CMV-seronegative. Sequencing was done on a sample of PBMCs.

The CDR3, as DNA: TGTGCCAGCACCTATGGTTTGGGCTCACCCTATGGCTACACCTTC. Protein product: CASTYGLGSPYGYTF. The genes are TRBV6-6 and TRBJ1-2; D remains ambiguous. Trimming shortened V by 7 bases and J by 4 bases, and 19 bases separated the two germline ends. The CDR3 contains 15 residues. CDR1 and CDR2 from the germline V gene are MNHNY and SVGAGI (reference sequence).